This T cell receptor (beta chain) was captured by sequencing in a study of blood T cell repertoires in COVID-19. Turning to the study itself: Material from acute and convalescent COVID-19 was sourced from the United States, Italy and Spain. Sources were T cells, B-cell-depleted T cells, or PBMCs; the material itself was cDNA or gDNA.

V was pared by 0 bases and J by 1 base, with 13 bases between. The CDR3 has 17 amino acids. Per germline, CDR1 LGHNA and CDR2 YSLEER. In the source study's methods: Counts of nucleated cells, estimated from reference gene primer amplification, were obtained. The assay was immunoSEQ multiplex PCR, and TCRdb's table has in-frame clones only and misses some. V and J calls and clone size are copied from that table; D and trimming were computed from the DNA. The profile shows roughly 28,000 clones, around 90% of them singletons. This TCR came from a man aged 65 to 85 with active COVID-19. Sequences were obtained from peripheral blood. This sequence joins TRBV4-3 and TRBJ2-4; D is possibly TRBD2 (5 bases). In DNA, the CDR3 is TGCGCCAGCAGCCAAGATAGTGAGGGCTTCGCCAAAAACATTCAGTACTTC. It codes for CASSQDSEGFAKNIQYF.